This T cell receptor (beta chain) was recorded in a study of blood T cell dynamics during melanoma immunotherapy. Looking at the study overall: Metastatic melanoma patients received first-line pembrolizumab or nivolumab plus ipilimumab.

Time point indicated: pre-treatment baseline. At 12 weeks after first infusion, RECIST 1.1 defined response for most patients. No patient had earlier systemic cancer treatment, concurrent immunosuppressants, or another active cancer. DNA loading was fixed at about 360 ng for all bulk PBMC samples. Produced via immunoSEQ multiplex PCR; TCRdb's table is partial and in-frame only. The sample lists about 10,000 clones, approximately 90% occurring once. The CDR3 extends over 14 amino acids. The germline CDR1 and CDR2 sequences are SGHRS and YFSETQ. Trimming shortened V by 0 bases and J by 4 bases, and 10 bases separated the two germline ends.

Sequenced here: blood, sampled from a patient treated with checkpoint blockade. The V and J genes are TRBV5-1 and TRBJ1-2, with D maybe TRBD1 (5 bases). The origin of this receptor is a human donor with melanoma. The CDR3 protein is CASSLDRTSYGYTF. The CDR3 bases are TGCGCCAGCAGCTTGGACAGGACGTCCTATGGCTACACCTTC.